Following are 9 T cell receptor beta chains from one sample sequenced in a study of somatic mutations in cytotoxic T cells in rheumatoid arthritis. The method was immunoSEQ multiplex PCR; TCRdb's version includes in-frame clones alone and lacks a portion of them. Among under 15,000 clones listed, 70% to 80% were seen once. Sequencing was carried out using CD8+ T cells sorted from blood. The receptors shown here come from a woman aged 40 to 50 in good health.

The chain has TRBV9 and TRBJ2-3; D might be TRBD1 (5 bases). Germline V lookup: CDR1 SGDLS, CDR2 YYNGEE. V lost 3 bases and J lost 5, with 7 bases in between. The CDR3 consists of 12 residues. CDR3 residues: CASSADRDTQYF. The CDR3, as DNA: TGTGCCAGCAGCGCCGACAGAGATACGCAGTATTTT.

V gene TRBV7-2 combines with J gene TRBJ1-5; D gene ambiguous. Trimming cost V 2 bases and J 2 bases, with 10 bases left between them. The CDR3 runs to 15 residues. Looked up from germline, CDR1 is SGHTA and CDR2 is FQGNSA. The CDR3 reads CASSLLLGGNQPQHF. For the CDR3, the DNA is TGTGCCAGCAGCTTACTTCTGGGAGGCAATCAGCCCCAGCATTTT.

In DNA, the CDR3 is TGTGCCAGCAGCCAAGACTTAGCGTCGGGGTTCGGGGAGCTGTTTTTT. Residues: CASSQDLASGFGELFF. The chain uses TRBV4-2 and TRBJ2-2, with TRBD2 as a possible D gene (5 bases). Deletions cut 0 bases from V and 7 bases from J, with 15 bases between. This CDR3 spans 16 amino acids. CDR1 is LGHNA, CDR2 YNFKEQ, per germline.

The chain has TRBV28 and TRBJ1-5; TRBD1 might be the D (5 bases). The CDR3 runs to 17 residues. With 1 base removed from V and 4 bases from J, the gap between germline ends came to 17 bases. Germline V gene lookup returns CDR1 MDHEN and CDR2 SYDVKM. In DNA, the CDR3 is TGTGCCAGCAGTTTATACGGCCAAGGGGCCGGGAATCAGCCCCAGCATTTT. Encoded protein: CASSLYGQGAGNQPQHF.

In this sample, this clone turned up a few times. The chain has TRBV28 and TRBJ2-1; 7 bases are shared with TRBD1. The trim removed 4 bases at V and 6 bases at J, leaving 12 bases unmatched. CDR1 MDHEN and CDR2 SYDVKM come from the germline V gene. CDR3 length: 16 amino acids. In nucleotides, the CDR3 is TGTGCCAGCAGTTCTCCGACAGGGCTGAGGGTCAATGAGCAGTTCTTC. Translated: CASSSPTGLRVNEQFF.

The count of this clone is one. The V gene is TRBV28, the J gene TRBJ2-2; 8 bases match TRBD1. The CDR3 totals 16 residues. V lost 6 bases, J lost 0 bases, and 6 bases stayed unmatched. Germline values: CDR1 MDHEN, CDR2 SYDVKM. The CDR3 region has the DNA TGTGCCAGCAGCCCAGACAGGGGCTCGAACACCGGGGAGCTGTTTTTT. Its translation: CASSPDRGSNTGELFF.

V gene TRBV6-5 combines with J gene TRBJ1-1; D gene unclear. This CDR3 contains 14 residues. Germline V gene lookup returns CDR1 MNHEY and CDR2 SVGAGI. Trimming removed 0 bases at V and 7 bases at J, with 12 bases between. CDR3 nucleotide sequence: TGTGCCAGCAGTTACTCGTGGAGTTCGTATGAAGCTTTCTTT. This sequence encodes CASSYSWSSYEAFF.

This chain uses TRBV9 with TRBJ2-3, with TRBD1 as a possible D gene (6 bases). The CDR3 sequence is 13 residues long. Per the germline V gene, CDR1 is SGDLS and CDR2 is YYNGEE. V shed 5 bases and J shed 4 bases, with 11 bases lying between them. The CDR3 nucleotides are TGTGCCAGCAGTCAGGGGACGGCAGATACGCAGTATTTT. This encodes CASSQGTADTQYF.

The chain carries TRBV6-5 and TRBJ1-2, with 8 bases that match TRBD1. Germline assignment: CDR1 MNHEY and CDR2 SVGAGI. J lost 7 bases, V lost 6 bases, and 10 bases had no gene match. The CDR3 length is 14 residues. CDR3 protein: CASRKPTGDPGYTF. The DNA of the CDR3 is TGTGCCAGCAGAAAACCGACAGGGGATCCTGGCTACACCTTC.